This T cell receptor beta chain derives from a study of response to subunit inactivated influenza vaccine. Using its own MiXCR run on the RT-PCR reads, TCRdb lists one record per CDR3 protein. The sample carries about 620,000 distinct CDR3 sequences, roughly 12% recorded once. In this sample, this clonotype turned up many times. The data were also submitted as part of a second study, on T cells expressing NK-cell markers. From that second work: 5'RACE template switching built TCR beta cDNA with unique molecular identifiers. Obtained from sorted CD3+CD56+NKG2C+, CD3+CD56+NKG2C- and CD3+CD56-NKG2C+ T cells were the TCR beta repertoires. Out of eight donors sequenced, seven tested HCMV-seropositive and the remaining one seronegative. NKG2C+ dominant clonotypes from roughly 6 donors made up roughly 1.0-7.0% of CD8+ T cells. One observes that, in several donors, these clonotypes were also the leading ones within the CD3+CD56-NKG2C+ fraction.

This TCR was recovered from a man aged 50 to 60 who received an inactivated influenza vaccine. The sequencing here drew on PBMCs from blood, taken on the day of vaccination.

The CDR3 loop is CATSDDRVSEQFF. The CDR3 coding sequence is TGTGCCACCAGTGATGACAGGGTTAGTGAGCAGTTCTTC. V usage is TRBV24-1 and J usage is TRBJ2-1, with 7 bases identical to TRBD1. Germline CDR1 KGHDR, CDR2 SFDVKD. J gave up 9 bases and V 3 bases, and 4 bases lay outside the gene matches. This CDR3 has 13 amino acids.